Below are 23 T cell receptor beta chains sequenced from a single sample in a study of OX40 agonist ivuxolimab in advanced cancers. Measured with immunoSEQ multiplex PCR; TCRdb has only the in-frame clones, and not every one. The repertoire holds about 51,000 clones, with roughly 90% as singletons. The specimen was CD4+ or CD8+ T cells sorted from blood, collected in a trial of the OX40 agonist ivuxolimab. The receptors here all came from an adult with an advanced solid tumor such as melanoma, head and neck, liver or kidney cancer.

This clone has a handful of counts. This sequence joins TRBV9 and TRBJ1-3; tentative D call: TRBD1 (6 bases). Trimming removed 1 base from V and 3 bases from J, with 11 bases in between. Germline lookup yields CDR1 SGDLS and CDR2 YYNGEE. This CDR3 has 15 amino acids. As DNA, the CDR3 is TGTGCCAGCAGCGTAACAGGGAGTGATGGAAACACCATATATTTT. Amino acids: CASSVTGSDGNTIYF. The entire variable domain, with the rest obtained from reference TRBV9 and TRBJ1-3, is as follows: DSGVTQTPKHLITATGQRVTLRCSPRSGDLSVYWYQQSLDQGLQFLIQYYNGEERAKGNILERFSAQQFPDLHSELNLSSLELGDSALYFCASSVTGSDGNTIYFGEGSWLTVV.

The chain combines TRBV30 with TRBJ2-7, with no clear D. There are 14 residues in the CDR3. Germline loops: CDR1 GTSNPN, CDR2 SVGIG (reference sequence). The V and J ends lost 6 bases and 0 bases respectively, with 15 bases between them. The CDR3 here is CACHGPISSYEQYF. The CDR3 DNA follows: TGTGCCTGTCATGGACCGATCAGCTCCTACGAGCAGTACTTC.

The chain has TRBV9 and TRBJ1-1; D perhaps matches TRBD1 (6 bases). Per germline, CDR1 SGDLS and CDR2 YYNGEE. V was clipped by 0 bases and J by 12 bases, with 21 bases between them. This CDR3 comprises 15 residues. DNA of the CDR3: TGTGCCAGCAGCGTAGATCTCAGGGGTGAGGGGTTGACTTTCTTT. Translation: CASSVDLRGEGLTFF.

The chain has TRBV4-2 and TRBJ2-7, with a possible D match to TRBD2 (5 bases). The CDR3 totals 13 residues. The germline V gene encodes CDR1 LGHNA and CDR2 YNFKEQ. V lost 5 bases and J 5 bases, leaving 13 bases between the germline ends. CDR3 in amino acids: CASSLAGGDEQYF. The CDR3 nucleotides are TGTGCCAGCAGCTTGGCGGGTGGGGACGAGCAGTACTTC.

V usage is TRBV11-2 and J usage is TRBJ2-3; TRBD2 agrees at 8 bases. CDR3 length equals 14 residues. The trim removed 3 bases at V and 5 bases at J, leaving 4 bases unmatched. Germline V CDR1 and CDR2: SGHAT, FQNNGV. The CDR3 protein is CASSFGGVGDTQYF. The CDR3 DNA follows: TGTGCCAGCAGCTTCGGGGGGGTAGGAGATACGCAGTATTTT.

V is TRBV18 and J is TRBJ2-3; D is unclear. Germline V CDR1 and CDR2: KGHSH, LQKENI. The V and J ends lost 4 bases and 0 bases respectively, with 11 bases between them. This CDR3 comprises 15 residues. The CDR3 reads CASSRKVFSTDTQYF. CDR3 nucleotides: TGTGCCAGCTCACGAAAGGTTTTCAGCACAGATACGCAGTATTTT.

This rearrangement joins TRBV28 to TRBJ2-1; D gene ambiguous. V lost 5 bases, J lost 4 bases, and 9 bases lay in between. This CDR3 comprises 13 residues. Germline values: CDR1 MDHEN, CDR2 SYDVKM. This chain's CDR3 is CASSIRQYNEQFF. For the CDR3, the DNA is TGTGCCAGCAGTATTAGGCAGTACAATGAGCAGTTCTTC.

CDR3 region: CASSLGLPGGGQYF. The CDR3, as DNA: TGTGCCAGCAGCCTCGGGCTACCAGGGGGGGGTCAGTACTTC. The V gene is TRBV27, the J gene TRBJ2-4, with D perhaps being TRBD1 or TRBD2 (7 bases each). The V gene's germline CDR1 is MNHEY and CDR2 SMNVEV (reference sequence). Trimming removed 6 bases at V and 12 bases at J, with 21 bases between. The CDR3 is made up of 14 amino acids.

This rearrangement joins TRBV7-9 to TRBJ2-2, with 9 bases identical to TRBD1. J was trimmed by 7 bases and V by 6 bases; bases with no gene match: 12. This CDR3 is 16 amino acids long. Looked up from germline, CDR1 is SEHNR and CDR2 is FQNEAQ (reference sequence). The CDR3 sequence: CASSPGTGTIGGELFF. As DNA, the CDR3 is TGTGCCAGCAGTCCCGGGACAGGGACCATTGGCGGGGAGCTGTTTTTT.

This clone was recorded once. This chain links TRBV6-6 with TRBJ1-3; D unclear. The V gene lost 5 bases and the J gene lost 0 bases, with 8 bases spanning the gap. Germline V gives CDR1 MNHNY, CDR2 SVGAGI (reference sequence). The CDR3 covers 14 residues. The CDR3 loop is CASSTRSSGNTIYF. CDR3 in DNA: TGTGCCAGCAGTACTAGAAGCTCTGGAAACACCATATATTTT.

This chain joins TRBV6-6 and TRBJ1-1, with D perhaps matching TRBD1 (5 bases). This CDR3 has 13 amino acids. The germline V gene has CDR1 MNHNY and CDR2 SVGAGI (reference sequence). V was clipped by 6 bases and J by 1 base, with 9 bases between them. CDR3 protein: CASRATANTEAFF. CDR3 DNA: TGTGCCAGCAGGGCGACAGCGAACACTGAAGCTTTCTTT.

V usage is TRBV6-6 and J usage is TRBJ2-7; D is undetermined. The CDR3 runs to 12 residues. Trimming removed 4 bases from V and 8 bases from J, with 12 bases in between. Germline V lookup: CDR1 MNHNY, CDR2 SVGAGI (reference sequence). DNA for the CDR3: TGTGCCAGCAGTTCTCCAGCCGCTCAGCAGTACTTC. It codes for CASSSPAAQQYF.

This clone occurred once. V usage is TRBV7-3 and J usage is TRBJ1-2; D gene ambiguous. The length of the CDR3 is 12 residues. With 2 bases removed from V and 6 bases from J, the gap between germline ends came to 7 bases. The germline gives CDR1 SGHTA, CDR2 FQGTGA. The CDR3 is CASSLVRDGYTF. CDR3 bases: TGTGCCAGCAGCTTAGTGAGGGATGGCTACACCTTC.

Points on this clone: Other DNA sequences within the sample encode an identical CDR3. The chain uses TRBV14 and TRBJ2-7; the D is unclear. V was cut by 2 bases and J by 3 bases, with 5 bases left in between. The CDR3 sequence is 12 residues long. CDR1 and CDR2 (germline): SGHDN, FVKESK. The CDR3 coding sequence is TGTGCCAGCAGCCAACACCACTACGAGCAGTACTTC. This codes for CASSQHHYEQYF.

The CDR3 DNA follows: TGTGCCAGTAGTATAGGAGCCCTATCCTACTCCTATGGCTACACCTTC. It translates to CASSIGALSYSYGYTF. This sequence joins TRBV19 and TRBJ1-2; no definite D call. In germline, CDR1 is LNHDA, CDR2 SQIVND (reference sequence). The CDR3 length is 16 residues. The V and J ends lost 1 base and 4 bases respectively, with 16 bases between them.

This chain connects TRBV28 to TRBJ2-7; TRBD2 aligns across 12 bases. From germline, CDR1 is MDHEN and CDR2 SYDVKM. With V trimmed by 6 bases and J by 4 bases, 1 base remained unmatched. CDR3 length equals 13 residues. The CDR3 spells CASRGTSGYEQYF. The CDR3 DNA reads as TGTGCCAGCAGAGGGACTAGCGGGTACGAGCAGTACTTC. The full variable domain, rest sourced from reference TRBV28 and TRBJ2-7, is DVKVTQSSRYLVKRTGEKVFLECVQDMDHENMFWYRQDPGLGLRLIYFSYDVKMKEKGDIPEGYSVSREKKERFSLILESASTNQTSMYLCASRGTSGYEQYFGPGTRLTVT.

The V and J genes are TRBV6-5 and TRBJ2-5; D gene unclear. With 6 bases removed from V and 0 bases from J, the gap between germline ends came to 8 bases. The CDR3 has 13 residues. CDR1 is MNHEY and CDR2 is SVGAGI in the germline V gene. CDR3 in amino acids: CASSGSYQETQYF. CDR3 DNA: TGTGCCAGCAGCGGATCGTACCAAGAGACCCAGTACTTC.

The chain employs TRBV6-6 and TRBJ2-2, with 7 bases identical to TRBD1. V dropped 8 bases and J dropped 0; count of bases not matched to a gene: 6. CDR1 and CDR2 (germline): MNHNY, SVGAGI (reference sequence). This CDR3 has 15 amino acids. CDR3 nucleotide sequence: TGTGCCAGCGCCGGGACAGTCGCGAACACCGGGGAGCTGTTTTTT. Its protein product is CASAGTVANTGELFF.

This CDR3 is CASSPARTGRNTIYF. In DNA, the CDR3 is TGTGCCAGCAGCCCGGCGCGGACAGGGCGGAACACCATATATTTT. The chain couples TRBV2 to TRBJ1-3; 8 bases match TRBD1. CDR3 length equals 15 residues. V lost 6 bases, J lost 7 bases, and 11 bases stayed unmatched. Germline-derived CDR1 and CDR2 are SNHLY and FYNNEI.

The CDR3 protein is CASSVGAGGPFEQFF. CDR3 nucleotide sequence: TGTGCCAGCAGTGTAGGTGCGGGAGGGCCGTTTGAGCAGTTCTTC. This chain uses TRBV6-1 with TRBJ2-1, with 9 bases fitting TRBD2. Germline V lookup: CDR1 MNHNS, CDR2 SASEGT. Germline trimming cut 4 bases from V and 9 bases from J; bases unmatched to any gene: 10. The CDR3 runs to 15 residues.

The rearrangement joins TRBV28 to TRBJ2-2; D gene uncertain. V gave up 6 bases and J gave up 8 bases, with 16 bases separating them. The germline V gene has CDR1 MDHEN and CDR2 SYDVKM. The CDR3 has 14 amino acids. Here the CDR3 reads CASRPPALMGELFF. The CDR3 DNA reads TGTGCCAGCAGACCCCCGGCACTAATGGGGGAGCTGTTTTTT.

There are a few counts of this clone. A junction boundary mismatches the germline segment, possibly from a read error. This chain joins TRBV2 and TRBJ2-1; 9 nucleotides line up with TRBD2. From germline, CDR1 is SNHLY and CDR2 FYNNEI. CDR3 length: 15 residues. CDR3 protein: CASREAGGAYNEQFF. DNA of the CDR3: TGTGCCAGCAGAGAAGCGGGAGGAGCCTACAATGAGCAGTTCTTC.

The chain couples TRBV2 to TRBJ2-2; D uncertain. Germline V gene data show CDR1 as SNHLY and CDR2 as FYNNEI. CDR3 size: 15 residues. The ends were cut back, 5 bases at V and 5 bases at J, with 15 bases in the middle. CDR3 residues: CASSPSRAGTGELFF. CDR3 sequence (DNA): TGTGCCAGCAGTCCCTCTCGGGCAGGTACCGGGGAGCTGTTTTTT.